These 24 T cell receptor beta chains originate from one sample sequenced in a study of T cell changes during pregnancy in multiple sclerosis. Some clones are missing from TCRdb's copy, which holds only in-frame ones; the method was immunoSEQ multiplex PCR. The table includes approximately 50,000 clones, about nine tenths detected once. The sequencing here drew on CD8+ T cells from peripheral blood mononuclear cells, taken after pregnancy. The receptors stem from a female donor with multiple sclerosis, enrolled in a pregnancy study.

The chain carries TRBV7-6 and TRBJ1-1; D uncertain. The CDR3 spans 14 residues. Trimming took 1 base from V and 1 from J, leaving 7 bases between them. Germline V lookup: CDR1 SGHVS, CDR2 FNYEAQ. The CDR3 DNA sequence: TGTGCCAGCAGCTTAGGTGTACAGAACACTGAAGCTTTCTTT. Encoded protein: CASSLGVQNTEAFF.

DNA for the CDR3: TGTGCCAGCAGCTCCCCTGGGGCGGGGGCAGGCGAGCAGTACTTC. This encodes CASSSPGAGAGEQYF. This sequence joins TRBV7-6 and TRBJ2-7; D is perhaps TRBD2 (7 bases). Looked up from germline, CDR1 is SGHVS and CDR2 is FNYEAQ. With 4 bases removed from V and 6 bases from J, the gap between germline ends came to 19 bases. This CDR3 contains 15 residues.

CDR3 sequence reads: CASSSQLAGDSTDTQYF. Here the CDR3 DNA reads TGTGCCAGCAGCTCACAACTAGCGGGGGATTCCACAGATACGCAGTATTTT. The chain combines TRBV7-9 with TRBJ2-3, with TRBD2 matching 11 bases. The CDR3 loop spans 17 amino acids. Germline CDR1 reads SEHNR; CDR2 reads FQNEAQ (reference sequence). V dropped 4 bases and J dropped 2; count of bases not matched to a gene: 8.

This sequence joins TRBV6-6 and TRBJ1-1, with 7 bases matching TRBD1. Trimming cost V 7 bases and J 0 bases; bases outside gene matches: 8. Germline V gives CDR1 MNHNY, CDR2 SVGAGI (reference sequence). The CDR3 totals 15 residues. CDR3 DNA: TGTGCCAGCATCGGACAGGACGCATTGAACACTGAAGCTTTCTTT. Encoded protein: CASIGQDALNTEAFF.

A word on this clone: A junction end diverges from the germline sequence, so it may reflect a read error. V and J are TRBV7-7 and TRBJ2-5, with 11 positions matching TRBD2. CDR1 and CDR2 from the germline V gene are SSHAT and FNYEAQ (reference sequence). This CDR3 is 15 amino acids long. CDR3 region: CASSPSGGLLETQYF. Written as DNA, the CDR3 is TGTGCTAGCAGTCCTAGCGGGGGGCTATTAGAGACCCAGTACTTC.

The V and J genes are TRBV4-1 and TRBJ1-1; 7 positions match TRBD1. From germline, CDR1 is MGHRA and CDR2 YSYEKL. The CDR3 loop spans 12 amino acids. Trimming at V came to 5 bases and at J to 7 bases, leaving 4 bases not matched to a gene. CDR3 protein: CASSGDSFEAFF. The CDR3 DNA follows: TGCGCCAGCAGCGGGGACAGCTTTGAAGCTTTCTTT.

The chain links TRBV2 to TRBJ2-2, with 7 bases identical to TRBD1. The germline V gene encodes CDR1 SNHLY and CDR2 FYNNEI. V shed 10 bases and J 2 bases; nucleotides not matched to a gene: 10. The CDR3 loop spans 15 amino acids. The CDR3 DNA sequence: TGTGCCAACACACCCCGGACAGGAAACACCGGGGAGCTGTTTTTT. Its translation is CANTPRTGNTGELFF.

The chain joins TRBV11-3 to TRBJ2-1, with 11 bases that match TRBD1. The V gene's germline CDR1 is SGHNT and CDR2 YENEEA. The CDR3 length is 15 residues. J lost 5 bases, V lost 5 bases, and 5 bases had no gene match. The chain's CDR3 is CASSQRGQGDNEQFF. The CDR3 nucleotides are TGTGCCAGCAGCCAACGGGGACAGGGGGACAATGAGCAGTTCTTC.

V and J are TRBV4-2 and TRBJ1-2, with D unresolved. CDR1 and CDR2 from the germline V gene are LGHNA and YNFKEQ. The CDR3 length is 11 residues. V was shortened by 5 bases and J by 9 bases, with 10 bases between the two germline ends. The CDR3 loop is CASSFYNSYTF. DNA for the CDR3: TGTGCCAGCAGCTTTTACAATAGCTACACCTTC.

The chain links TRBV19 to TRBJ1-2; D not certain. Germline V gene lookup returns CDR1 LNHDA and CDR2 SQIVND (reference sequence). This CDR3 comprises 15 residues. V lost 7 bases and J 0 bases, leaving 15 bases between the germline ends. The CDR3 DNA is TGTGCCAGTACCCCCGGGGAGGCAGCTAACTATGGCTACACCTTC. Its protein product is CASTPGEAANYGYTF.

The chain couples TRBV27 to TRBJ1-1; D unclear. The CDR3 extends over 14 amino acids. Germline V gives CDR1 MNHEY, CDR2 SMNVEV (reference sequence). V was pared by 3 bases and J by 3 bases, with 11 bases between. This chain's CDR3 is CASSFGGPDTEAFF. The CDR3 DNA sequence: TGTGCCAGCAGTTTTGGAGGGCCGGACACTGAAGCTTTCTTT.

The V call is TRBV27, the J call TRBJ2-2, with D possibly TRBD2 on 5 matching bases. Germline CDR1 MNHEY, CDR2 SMNVEV (reference sequence). V lost 5 bases and J lost 1, with 8 bases in between. There are 14 residues in the CDR3. DNA of the CDR3: TGTGCCAGCAGTCAGGACTGGAACACCGGGGAGCTGTTTTTT. Translating it yields CASSQDWNTGELFF.

The chain uses TRBV6-4 and TRBJ2-1; the match to TRBD1 covers 8 bases. With 6 bases clipped from V and 8 bases from J, the junction kept 9 bases outside the gene matches. This CDR3 is 14 amino acids long. Germline V gene data show CDR1 as MRHNA and CDR2 as SNTAGT. CDR3 nucleotide sequence: TGTGCCAGCAGCATTACACAGGGGGGATATGAGCAGTTCTTC. It specifies CASSITQGGYEQFF.

The rearrangement links TRBV6-1 to TRBJ2-4; D may be TRBD1 (6 bases). Between the trimmed V and J ends, which lost 3 bases and 0 bases, there was a span of 12 bases. The length of the CDR3 is 16 residues. Per germline, CDR1 MNHNS and CDR2 SASEGT. The chain's CDR3 is CASSDWTVIAKNIQYF. The CDR3 coding sequence is TGTGCCAGCAGTGATTGGACAGTTATAGCCAAAAACATTCAGTACTTC.

Concerning this clone: One end of the junction fails to match germline, which may point to a read error. CDR3 DNA: TGTGCCAGCAGTGACCAGTGGGGGGGCTTGTTCTTC. Its protein product is CASSDQWGGLFF. V gene TRBV25-1 combines with J gene TRBJ2-4; tentatively, D is TRBD2 (7 bases). CDR1 is MGHDK and CDR2 is SYGVNS in the germline V gene. This CDR3 contains 12 residues.

The chain carries TRBV19 and TRBJ1-1, with TRBD1 as a possible D gene (6 bases). V dropped 6 bases and J dropped 4 bases, with 18 bases sitting between them. Germline CDR1 is LNHDA and CDR2 is SQIVND (reference sequence). CDR3 length: 15 amino acids. CDR3 residues: CASRQKQGFRTEAFF. The CDR3 DNA reads as TGTGCCAGTAGACAAAAACAGGGATTCCGCACTGAAGCTTTCTTT.

The CDR3 is CASSSLAGGSYNSPLHF. Written as DNA, the CDR3 is TGTGCCAGCAGCTCCCTCGCGGGGGGCTCCTATAATTCACCCCTCCACTTT. This chain connects TRBV7-6 to TRBJ1-6; maybe TRBD1 (5 bases). The CDR3 runs 17 residues. The germline CDR1 and CDR2 sequences are SGHVS and FNYEAQ. Trimming left V 4 bases short and J 0 bases short, with 13 bases between. Looking up the rest from reference TRBV7-6 and TRBJ1-6 gives the full variable domain: GAGVSQSPRYKVTKRGQDVALRCDPISGHVSLYWYRQALGQGPEFLTYFNYEAQQDKSGLPNDRFSAERPEGSISTLTIQRTEQRDSAMYRCASSSLAGGSYNSPLHFGNGTRLTVT.

The CDR3 coding sequence is TGTGCCAGCAGTTTTAATGAGGGAAGAGAGGAAAAACTGTTTTTT. Translated, it gives CASSFNEGREEKLFF. This chain connects TRBV27 to TRBJ1-4, with unresolved D. CDR1 and CDR2 from the germline V gene are MNHEY and SMNVEV (reference sequence). V lost 3 bases and J lost 8, with 16 bases in between. This CDR3 region has 15 residues.

V gene TRBV27 combines with J gene TRBJ1-2; possible D gene TRBD1, 5 bases. V lost 2 bases and J 6 bases, leaving 10 bases between the germline ends. The germline V gene encodes CDR1 MNHEY and CDR2 SMNVEV (reference sequence). The CDR3 is 13 residues long. Written as DNA, the CDR3 is TGTGCCAGCAGTTTAGGGGCAGGGAATGGCTACACCTTC. It specifies CASSLGAGNGYTF.

The rearrangement joins TRBV30 to TRBJ2-5; tentatively, D is TRBD1 (6 bases). CDR1 and CDR2 from the germline V gene are GTSNPN and SVGIG (reference sequence). The CDR3 length is 14 residues. The ends were cut back, 3 bases at V and 4 bases at J, with 15 bases in the middle. CDR3 loop: CAWRRWGLAETQYF. CDR3 DNA sequence: TGTGCCTGGAGGCGGTGGGGGCTAGCAGAGACCCAGTACTTC.

The chain uses TRBV9 and TRBJ2-2; 10 bases line up with TRBD1. The germline V gene has CDR1 SGDLS and CDR2 YYNGEE. The CDR3 runs to 15 residues. J gave up 4 bases and V 4 bases, and 4 bases lay outside the gene matches. The CDR3 loop reads CASSLRTGGTGELFF. Written as DNA, the CDR3 is TGTGCCAGCAGCTTGAGGACAGGGGGCACCGGGGAGCTGTTTTTT.

V gene TRBV6-5 combines with J gene TRBJ2-3; D is possibly TRBD2 (5 bases). V gave up 4 bases and J gave up 7 bases, with 12 bases separating them. This CDR3 is built from 13 residues. Germline V gene sequence: CDR1 MNHEY, CDR2 SVGAGI. The CDR3 is CASSSETGNTQYF. In DNA form, the CDR3 reads TGTGCCAGCAGTTCCGAAACCGGGAATACGCAGTATTTT.

This chain joins TRBV13 and TRBJ2-7, with 9 bases lining up with TRBD2. The CDR3 loop spans 13 amino acids. Looked up from germline, CDR1 is PRHDT and CDR2 is FYEKMQ (reference sequence). Germline trimming cut 7 bases from V and 0 bases from J; bases unmatched to any gene: 1. DNA for the CDR3: TGTGCCAGCAAGCGGGGGGCCTCCTACGAGCAGTACTTC. It translates to CASKRGASYEQYF.

V gene TRBV27 combines with J gene TRBJ1-2; maybe TRBD1 (6 bases). This CDR3 has 13 amino acids. Germline-derived CDR1 and CDR2 are MNHEY and SMNVEV (reference sequence). The V and J ends lost 6 bases and 4 bases respectively, with 12 bases between them. The CDR3 is CASRPGGFYGYTF. CDR3 bases: TGTGCCAGCAGGCCGGGGGGCTTCTATGGCTACACCTTC.